This T cell receptor beta chain comes out of a study of blood T cell repertoires in COVID-19 (TCRdb year 2020). With respect to the entire study: Samples from collaborators originated in the United States, Italy and Spain and spanned both the acute and convalescent phases of COVID-19. The material from the prospective study consisted of cDNA or gDNA derived from T cells, B-cell-depleted T cells, or PBMCs. Subjects who had been exposed to COVID-19, were actively infected with it, or had recovered from it provided the deeply sampled blood TCRbeta repertoires that made up the dataset. The repertoires were made available in a free public database intended to serve as a resource for research on the immune response to SARS-CoV-2. The samples were drawn from the first 160 participants of the ongoing ImmuneRACE study and from over 950 subjects provided by 6 global collaborators. A de-identified subject ID, COVID-19 status, age in years and sex were almost always included in the sample metadata. HLA class I and class II types, where available, came from metadata supplied by the sample provider rather than from assay-based typing.

Spanning cysteine to valine, the CDR3 consists of 14 amino acids. The entry retains the CDR3 DNA only, 42 bases that are in frame from base 1. CDR1 and CDR2 are read off the germline V gene (reference sequence) as SGHKS and YYEKEE. Deletion took 0 bases off V and 3 bases off J, with a span of 10 bases between the germline ends. In the prospective study, participants were about 18 to 90 years old, resided in 25 or so geographic areas of the United States, and were enrolled through a virtual design. In the prospective study, participants were assigned to cohorts based on the clinical history participants reported in a screening survey and a study questionnaire. Mobile phlebotomists in the prospective study collected whole blood, serum and a nasopharyngeal or oropharyngeal swab from every participant. Prospective study participants could optionally give additional blood draws and questionnaires over an approximately two-month period. Before DNA extraction, blood samples from the prospective study were shipped at room temperature or frozen.

A remark on this clone: This clone's antigen is unknown. No base quality values were provided; no much bigger clone lies one nucleotide off.

The immunoSEQ Assay, a bias-controlled multiplex PCR, was used to amplify TCRbeta CDR3 regions from genomic DNA. In the paper's pipeline: The number of nucleated cells in each sample was estimated from the amplification of reference gene primers within the assay. To quantify the absolute abundance of each unique TCRbeta CDR3 rearrangement, sequence reads were collapsed and filtered. For each sample, productive Simpson clonality was calculated as the square root of Simpson's diversity index across productive rearrangements. The clones in this table, taken by TCRdb from immuneACCESS, are in-frame only. Not every clone is retained; where verified, under half of the shortfall comes from an unresolved V gene, and the cause of the rest is unknown. The V and J calls and clone size come from that table; D and trimming were worked out from the DNA. The sample has 150,000 to 200,000 clones on record, about 85% of them singletons. Of the sample, approximately 5.6% falls within the top ten clones.

Results the study describes overall, beyond this receptor: How much clinical and demographic metadata was included differed by source and by participant, and the metadata was provided uncurated.

The sample consisted of PBMCs or T cells enriched from blood (not recorded which). Here the chain combines TRBV5-5 and TRBJ2-7; the best D guess is TRBD1, with 6 bases matching. The sequence was obtained from a woman aged 40 to 55 with acute COVID-19. The CDR3 here reads CASSLEGVIYEQYV. The DNA is as follows: TGTGCCAGCAGCTTGGAGGGGGTGATCTACGAGCAGTACGTC.